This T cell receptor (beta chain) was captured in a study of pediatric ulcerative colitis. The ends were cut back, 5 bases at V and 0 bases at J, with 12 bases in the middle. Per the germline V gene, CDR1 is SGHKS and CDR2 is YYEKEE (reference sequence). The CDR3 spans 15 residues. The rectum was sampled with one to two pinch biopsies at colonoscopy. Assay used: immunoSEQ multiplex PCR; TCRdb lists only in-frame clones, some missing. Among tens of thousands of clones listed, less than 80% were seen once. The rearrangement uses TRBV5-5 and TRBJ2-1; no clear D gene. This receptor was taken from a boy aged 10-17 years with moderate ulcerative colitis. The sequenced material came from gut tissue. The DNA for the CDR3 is TGTGCCAGCAGATGGCGCCCGAGCTCCTACAATGAGCAGTTCTTC. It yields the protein CASRWRPSSYNEQFF. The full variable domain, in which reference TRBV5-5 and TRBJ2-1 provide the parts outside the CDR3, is DAGVTQSPTHLIKTRGQQVTLRCSPISGHKSVSWYQQVLGQGPQFIFQYYEKEERGRGNFPDRFSARQFPNYSSELNVNALLLGDSALYLCASRWRPSSYNEQFFGPGTRLTVL.